The TCR beta chain under discussion was sequenced for a study of CD8+ T cells in alopecia areata. The CDR3 length is 11 residues. V was shortened by 3 bases and J by 7 bases, with 6 bases between the two germline ends. Germline V gene data show CDR1 as SGHNT and CDR2 as YENEEA. Turning to this clone: As yet, its antigen is unknown.

Lesional scalp punch biopsies and peripheral blood came from alopecia areata patients. CD4+ and CD8+ T cells were sorted from PBMCs stained for CD3, CD4 and CD8. Whole-study results and caveats: Mice showed TCR sharing more clearly than patients did, possibly owing to HLA. Scalp sequencing also captures normal skin's resident alphabeta T cells.

Sequencing used cDNA as its template, made by extracting RNA and reverse transcribing it. Sequenced by immunoSEQ multiplex PCR; TCRdb stores in-frame clones only, minus some. The table records 150,000 or so clones, approximately 65% of them present only once. The specimen comprised CD8+ T cells sorted from blood, sampled at week 0. This clonotype was sampled from a human donor with alopecia areata. The V gene is TRBV11-3, the J gene TRBJ1-2; the D is unclear. The CDR3 nucleotides read TGTGCCAGCAGCTTCGGGTTTGGCTACACCTTC. Protein product: CASSFGFGYTF.